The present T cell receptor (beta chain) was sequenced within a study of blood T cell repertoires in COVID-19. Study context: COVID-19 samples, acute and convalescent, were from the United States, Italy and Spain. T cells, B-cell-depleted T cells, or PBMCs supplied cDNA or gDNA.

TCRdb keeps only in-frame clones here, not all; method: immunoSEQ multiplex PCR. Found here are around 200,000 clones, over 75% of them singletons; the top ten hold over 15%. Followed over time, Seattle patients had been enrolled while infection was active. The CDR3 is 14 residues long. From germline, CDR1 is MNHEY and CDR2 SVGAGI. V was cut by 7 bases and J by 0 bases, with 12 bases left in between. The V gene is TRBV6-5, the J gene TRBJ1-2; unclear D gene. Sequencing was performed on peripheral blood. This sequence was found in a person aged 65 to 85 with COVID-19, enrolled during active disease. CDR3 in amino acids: CASKEGGPNYGYTF. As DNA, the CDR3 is TGTGCCAGCAAGGAGGGAGGGCCTAACTATGGCTACACCTTC.